This T cell receptor (beta chain) was sequenced during a study of cytomegalovirus exposure and HLA in healthy donors. Study-level background: Of roughly 360 genotyped donors, more than 65% grouped in the Caucasian-associated ancestry cluster.

Worth noting for this clone: Its specificity is unknown.

Trimming shortened V by 4 bases and J by 0 bases, and 6 bases separated the two germline ends. CDR1 and CDR2 (germline): MGHDK, SYGVNS. The CDR3 extends over 13 amino acids. PCR employed 60 Vbeta and 13 Jbeta primers. Sequencing used immunoSEQ multiplex PCR; TCRdb keeps in-frame clones, though not all of them. This sample has tens of thousands of clones, with approximately 80% found just once. Study-wide points: Roughly uniform sequencing depth across donors was assumed, possibly incorrectly. An apparent linkage of common viral pathogens to several of the most significant clusters emerged in a later analysis. TCR beta chains numbering some 160 were designated cytomegalovirus-associated.

The TCR originated in a man younger than 35 in good health and CMV-seropositive. The specimen sequenced was PBMCs. The chain links TRBV25-1 to TRBJ1-1; no clear D gene. The CDR3 region is CASSGRMNTEAFF. Written as DNA, the CDR3 is TGTGCCAGCAGTGGCAGGATGAACACTGAAGCTTTCTTT.